The present T cell receptor beta chain was sequenced within a study of OX40 agonist ivuxolimab in advanced cancers. Study information: In this cohort, patients received ivuxolimab, an agonistic anti-OX40 (CD134) antibody.

The CDR3 length is 12 residues. Trimming pared 9 bases from V and 4 bases from J, leaving 12 bases between. The germline V gene encodes CDR1 SNHLY and CDR2 FYNNEI. Concerning this clone itself: Its target is unknown.

The assay was immunoSEQ multiplex PCR, and TCRdb's table has in-frame clones only and misses some. The sample contains 65,000 to 85,000 clones, about 93% of which appear only once. Whole-study results and caveats: By week 6 at 0.1 to 3.0 mg/kg, blood CD4+ and CD8+ T cells had expanded clonally.

The TCR was taken from an adult with an advanced solid tumor such as melanoma, head and neck, liver or kidney cancer. The specimen was CD4+ or CD8+ T cells sorted from blood, collected in a trial of the OX40 agonist ivuxolimab. V and J are TRBV2 and TRBJ1-1; a weak D match, TRBD1 (6 bases). CDR3 loop: CARRGAGTEAFF. CDR3 DNA sequence: TGTGCCAGAAGGGGGGCGGGCACTGAAGCTTTCTTT. Based on the CDR3 plus reference TRBV2 and TRBJ1-1, the full variable domain is EPEVTQTPSHQVTQMGQEVILRCVPISNHLYFYWYRQILGQKVEFLVSFYNNEISEKSEIFDDQFSVERPDGSNFTLKIRSTKLEDSAMYFCARRGAGTEAFFGQGTRLTVV.